A selection of T cell receptor beta chains follows, all from one sample in a study of spatial heterogeneity in lung cancer. TCRdb redid the calling of the 5' RACE reads with MiXCR, one entry per CDR3 protein. The table lists some 100,000 distinct CDR3 sequences, more than 10% of them singletons. The sample in question was PBMCs, obtained at surgery. These receptor sequences come from a male donor with early-stage non-small cell lung cancer. Both conserved end residues are part of each CDR3. D genes are given only for firm matches. For some rows the clone size is stated as once, few or many, or as a class when expanded; others skip it.

D	V	J	size	DNA	CDR3
-	TRBV5-4	TRBJ2-2	-	TGTGCCAGCAGCTCTCCAGGGAACACCGGGGAGCTGTTTTTT	CASSSPGNTGELFF
-	TRBV9	TRBJ2-3	-	TGTGCCAGCAGCGCGCTGGGACGACAGGAGGATACGCAGTATTTT	CASSALGRQEDTQYF
-	TRBV4-3	TRBJ2-7	-	TGCGCCAGCAGCCAAGGTGACAGTTACGAGCAGTACTTC	CASSQGDSYEQYF
TRBD1	TRBV5-6	TRBJ2-3	few	TGTGCCAGCAGCCCAGACAGGGGTCGCCGAGTTTCGCAGTATTTT	CASSPDRGRRVSQYF
TRBD2	TRBV7-2	TRBJ2-5	few	TGTGCCAGCAGCTTACGGCCGTTGCGGGGGGCCGGGACCCAGTACTTC	CASSLRPLRGAGTQYF
-	TRBV28	TRBJ1-5	-	TGTGCCAGCAGTCCCCCTGGGGGCAGCAATCAGCCCCAGCATTTT	CASSPPGGSNQPQHF
TRBD1	TRBV4-3	TRBJ2-6	many	TGCGCCAGCAGCCAAGGCCGGGGACAGGTAGCGTCCGGGGCCAACGTCCTGACTTTC	CASSQGRGQVASGANVLTF
-	TRBV6-1	TRBJ1-3	many	TGTGCCAGCTTTGCCTCTGGAAACACCATATATTTT	CASFASGNTIYF
TRBD1	TRBV3-1	TRBJ2-7	many	TGTGCCAGCAGCCAAGATGGACAGGCTCCTAACGAGCAGTACTTC	CASSQDGQAPNEQYF
TRBD2	TRBV27	TRBJ2-7	few	TGTGCCAGCAGGACTCGACTAGCGGGGCGCTACGAGCAGTACTTC	CASRTRLAGRYEQYF
-	TRBV27	TRBJ1-1	-	TGTGCCAGCAGTTTATTCCCACAGGGGAACACTGAAGCTTTCTTT	CASSLFPQGNTEAFF
-	TRBV18	TRBJ1-2	few	TGTGCCAGCTCACCAGGGATCGGCGACTATGGCTACACCTTC	CASSPGIGDYGYTF
-	TRBV7-7	TRBJ2-1	-	TGTGCGGGCGGGGTATCCTACAATGAGCAGTTCTTC	CAGGVSYNEQFF
-	TRBV10-3	TRBJ2-1	-	TGTGCCATCAGTGTAACAGGGGGGGTGGTCAATGAGCAGTTCTTC	CAISVTGGVVNEQFF
-	TRBV28	TRBJ2-7	-	TGTGCCAGCAGTTTCCGTAGGGGGACCTACGAGCAGTACTTC	CASSFRRGTYEQYF
TRBD1	TRBV12-3/TRBV12-4	TRBJ1-1	few	TGTGCCAGCAGTTTCCAGGGGGCGGACACTGAAGCTTTCTTT	CASSFQGADTEAFF
TRBD2	TRBV6-2/TRBV6-3	TRBJ2-7	many	TGTGCCAGCAGAGGTACCGCTAGCGGCTTCTCCTACGAGCAGTACTTC	CASRGTASGFSYEQYF
-	TRBV28	TRBJ2-5	many	TGTGCCAGCAGTCTAAAGCGGGTTCAAAAAGAGACCCAGTACTTC	CASSLKRVQKETQYF
TRBD2	TRBV28	TRBJ2-7	few	TGTGCCAGCAGTCAGGGACTAGCGGGCTCCTACGAGCAGTACTTC	CASSQGLAGSYEQYF
-	TRBV27	TRBJ1-4	few	TGTGCCAGCAGGGTGGCTGCAACTAATGAAAAACTGTTTTTT	CASRVAATNEKLFF
TRBD1	TRBV12-3/TRBV12-4	TRBJ2-7	few	TGTGCCAGCAGCCGACAGGGAAGTCGATTATACGAGCAGTACTTC	CASSRQGSRLYEQYF
-	TRBV6-1	TRBJ2-3	-	TGTGCCAGCAGTGAACGAGAAGATACGCAGTATTTT	CASSEREDTQYF
TRBD1	TRBV9	TRBJ2-3	few	TGTGCCAGCAGCGTAGGGACAGGGACAGATACGCAGTATTTT	CASSVGTGTDTQYF
-	TRBV6-4	TRBJ2-1	many	TGTGCCAGCAGGACTGAGAGGACTTACTCCTACAATGAGCAGTTCTTC	CASRTERTYSYNEQFF
TRBD2	TRBV2	TRBJ2-5	few	TGTGCCAGCAGGGCTACTAGCGCTCCCCAAGAGACCCAGTACTTC	CASRATSAPQETQYF
TRBD1	TRBV7-2	TRBJ1-2	few	TGTGCCAGCAGCTTAACAGGGGGCGATGGCTACACCTTC	CASSLTGGDGYTF
-	TRBV20-1	TRBJ2-5	few	TGCAGTGCTAGGAGGCAGGGATTCATGGAGACCCAGTACTTC	CSARRQGFMETQYF
-	TRBV7-2	TRBJ2-5	-	TGTGCCAGCAGCTTAGAGTACGGGGTTTTGTACCAAGAGACCCAGTACTTC	CASSLEYGVLYQETQYF
-	TRBV12-3/TRBV12-4	TRBJ1-1	-	TGTGCCAGCAGTAAGAGTCCCTCTGAAGCTTTCTTT	CASSKSPSEAFF
TRBD2	TRBV5-4	TRBJ2-2	few	TGTGCCAGCAGCTTGGGACTAGCGGGAGGGCTCACCGGGGAGCTGTTTTTT	CASSLGLAGGLTGELFF
-	TRBV6-6	TRBJ2-5	many	TGTGCCAGCAGTTCCCCACTCGGTCTAGAGACCCAGTACTTC	CASSSPLGLETQYF
TRBD2	TRBV20-1	TRBJ2-3	-	TGCAGTGCTAGAGATCCCCAGCGGGGCCTCACAGATACGCAGTATTTT	CSARDPQRGLTDTQYF
-	TRBV11-1	TRBJ2-1	few	TGTGCCAGCAGCCCAACAACGACCCCCGTTATGGATGAGCAGTTCTTC	CASSPTTTPVMDEQFF
TRBD1	TRBV20-1	TRBJ1-1	few	TGCAGTGCCCCGGGACAGATGAACACTGAAGCTTTCTTT	CSAPGQMNTEAFF
TRBD1	TRBV13	TRBJ1-1	few	TGTGCCAGCAGCACGGGGACAGGGAGGGACACTGAAGCTTTCTTT	CASSTGTGRDTEAFF
-	TRBV7-2	TRBJ2-5	-	TGTGCCAGCAGCTTGGAGGCAACGAGGACCCAGTACTTC	CASSLEATRTQYF
TRBD2	TRBV6-5	TRBJ2-1	-	TGTGCCAGCAGTCCCCATAGCGGGGGTACTTTTGAGCAGTTCTTC	CASSPHSGGTFEQFF
TRBD2	TRBV20-1	TRBJ2-2	few	TGCAGTGCTAGGGCTTCCCACGGACTAGCGGGAGGGCCCACCGGGGAGCTGTTTTTT	CSARASHGLAGGPTGELFF
-	TRBV28	TRBJ1-1	few	TGTGCCAGCAGGACCGGGACAACGAACACTGAAGCTTTCTTT	CASRTGTTNTEAFF
TRBD2	TRBV24-1	TRBJ2-1	many	TGTGCCACCAGTGACTCAAGCGGGGGGGCCAGTAATGAGCAGTTCTTC	CATSDSSGGASNEQFF
-	TRBV28	TRBJ2-3	few	TGTGCCAGCATAGAACAGGGTTCGGCAGATACGCAGTATTTT	CASIEQGSADTQYF
-	TRBV5-5	TRBJ2-3	few	TGTGCCAGCAGCTTGTGGAGGGACGGTACTTACACAGATACGCAGTATTTT	CASSLWRDGTYTDTQYF
-	TRBV28	TRBJ1-4	many	TGTGCCAGCGTGGGGGGGGCTGAAAAACTGTTTTTT	CASVGGAEKLFF
-	TRBV7-2	TRBJ1-1	-	TGTGCCAGCAGCTCCCGGCGATTGGGGACTGAAGCTTTCTTT	CASSSRRLGTEAFF
-	TRBV5-5	TRBJ1-5	-	TGTGCCAGCAGCATTCGACAGGAGCTCAATCAGCCCCAGCATTTT	CASSIRQELNQPQHF